This TCR beta chain is drawn from a study of cytomegalovirus exposure and HLA in healthy donors. Study information: Tens of millions of unique TCRs, all from HLA-typed donors, were included in an early release of the data. Findings of the study overall: Available immune exposure information covered CMV serostatus only.

With respect to this clone: Its antigen is not known.

The PCR made use of 60 Vbeta and 13 Jbeta primers. Data came from immunoSEQ multiplex PCR; TCRdb stores just in-frame clones and leaves some out. Of around 140,000 clones detected, about 70% appear once; the ten largest clones hold 2% to 2.5%. The TCR was taken from a woman in her sixties or seventies in good health and CMV-seropositive. Sequencing was performed on PBMCs.

The CDR3 is CASRPGREGGYTF. The DNA of the CDR3 is TGTGCCAGCAGACCAGGACGAGAGGGTGGCTACACCTTC. The chain has TRBV6-6 and TRBJ1-2; D is unclear. Between the trimmed V and J ends, which lost 6 bases and 7 bases, there was a span of 15 bases. Germline CDR1 is MNHNY and CDR2 is SVGAGI (reference sequence). The CDR3 runs to 13 residues.